A selection of T cell receptor beta chains follows, all from one sample in a study of blood T cell repertoires in COVID-19. This table comes from immunoSEQ multiplex PCR, and its TCRdb copy is limited to in-frame clones, with some not included. Of approximately 100,000 clones in the sample, over 80% were seen once. The sequenced sample consisted of peripheral blood. Receptors were obtained from a man aged 45 to 65 with acute or convalescent COVID-19. CDR3s include the opening cysteine and the closing phenylalanine or tryptophan. A D gene is named only where the DNA matches it firmly. For some rows the clone size is stated as once, few or many, or as a class when expanded; others skip it.

V: TRBV5-1; J: TRBJ2-2; D: NA; size: NA; CDR3: CASSSRAGGTGELFF; DNA: TGCGCCAGCAGCTCTAGGGCCGGGGGTACCGGGGAGCTGTTTTTT
V: TRBV7-8; J: TRBJ2-1; D: TRBD2; size: NA; CDR3: CASSSRLAGGPNEQFF; DNA: TGTGCCAGCAGCTCAAGACTAGCGGGAGGGCCGAATGAGCAGTTCTTC
V: TRBV7-8; J: TRBJ1-5; D: NA; size: NA; CDR3: CASSLNRISNQPQHF; DNA: TGTGCCAGCAGCTTAAACAGGATTAGCAATCAGCCCCAGCATTTT
V: TRBV6-1; J: TRBJ2-2; D: NA; size: NA; CDR3: CASSEGSHTGELFF; DNA: TGTGCCAGCAGTGAAGGTAGCCACACCGGGGAGCTGTTTTTT
V: TRBV30; J: TRBJ1-1; D: NA; size: NA; CDR3: CAWSQDRLGKKAFF; DNA: TGTGCCTGGAGTCAAGACAGACTCGGAAAGAAAGCTTTCTTT
V: TRBV9; J: TRBJ2-2; D: TRBD1; size: NA; CDR3: CASSVAARTGDTGELFF; DNA: TGTGCCAGCAGCGTAGCCGCGCGGACAGGGGACACCGGGGAGCTGTTTTTT
V: TRBV5-4; J: TRBJ1-6; D: TRBD1; size: NA; CDR3: CASSETGSSYNSPLHF; DNA: TGTGCCAGCAGCGAGACAGGGAGCTCCTATAATTCACCCCTCCACTTT
V: TRBV27; J: TRBJ1-2; D: NA; size: NA; CDR3: CASSLSGQAYGYTF; DNA: TGTGCCAGCAGTTTATCGGGCCAGGCCTATGGCTACACCTTC
V: TRBV6-5; J: TRBJ1-1; D: TRBD1; size: once; CDR3: CASSIGTGRAFF; DNA: TGTGCCAGCAGCATTGGGACAGGGAGAGCTTTCTTT
V: TRBV28; J: TRBJ2-7; D: NA; size: NA; CDR3: CASSPPGGRSSYEQYF; DNA: TGTGCCAGCAGTCCACCCGGGGGAAGAAGCTCCTACGAGCAGTACTTC
V: TRBV6-1; J: TRBJ1-5; D: TRBD1; size: once; CDR3: CASSEEAGGNQPQHF; DNA: TGTGCCAGCAGTGAAGAGGCAGGGGGAAATCAGCCCCAGCATTTT
V: TRBV30; J: TRBJ2-3; D: NA; size: NA; CDR3: CAWTHRDTSTDTQYF; DNA: TGTGCCTGGACCCATAGAGATACTAGCACAGATACGCAGTATTTT
V: TRBV28; J: TRBJ2-1; D: NA; size: once; CDR3: CASSRPTALSGNEQFF; DNA: TGTGCCAGCAGTCGCCCGACAGCCCTCTCAGGCAATGAGCAGTTCTTC
V: TRBV4-1; J: TRBJ2-7; D: NA; size: NA; CDR3: CASSQRLAVAYEQYF; DNA: TGCGCCAGCAGCCAAAGGCTAGCAGTCGCCTACGAGCAGTACTTC
V: TRBV4-2; J: TRBJ2-1; D: NA; size: NA; CDR3: CASSRPGREEQFF; DNA: TGTGCCAGCAGCCGGCCGGGCCGGGAGGAGCAGTTCTTC
V: TRBV10-1; J: TRBJ1-5; D: NA; size: once; CDR3: CASRGPGARQENQPQHF; DNA: TGCGCCAGCAGGGGACCTGGGGCTAGACAGGAGAATCAGCCCCAGCATTTT
V: TRBV28; J: TRBJ2-7; D: NA; size: NA; CDR3: CASSLAGGASYEQYF; DNA: TGTGCCAGCAGTTTAGCTGGGGGCGCGTCCTACGAGCAGTACTTC
V: TRBV28; J: TRBJ1-5; D: NA; size: once; CDR3: CASRLPLGRVGNQPQHF; DNA: TGTGCCAGCAGGTTACCCCTCGGCAGGGTGGGCAATCAGCCCCAGCATTTT
V: TRBV7-8; J: TRBJ2-1; D: NA; size: NA; CDR3: CASSSTAELNRGEQFF; DNA: TGTGCCAGCAGTTCTACCGCGGAGCTTAATAGAGGTGAGCAGTTCTTC
V: TRBV15; J: TRBJ1-5; D: TRBD1; size: NA; CDR3: CATSTGQGAPNQPQHF; DNA: TGTGCCACCAGTACGGGACAGGGGGCACCCAATCAGCCCCAGCATTTT
V: TRBV5-1; J: TRBJ2-7; D: NA; size: NA; CDR3: CASSLAKGAGSYEQYF; DNA: TGCGCCAGCAGCTTGGCCAAAGGGGCAGGCTCCTACGAGCAGTACTTC
V: TRBV7-6; J: TRBJ2-7; D: NA; size: NA; CDR3: CASSPPRGKNEQYF; DNA: TGTGCCAGCAGCCCCCCTCGGGGGAAGAACGAGCAGTACTTC
V: TRBV2; J: TRBJ1-2; D: NA; size: NA; CDR3: CASNRRGAYGYTF; DNA: TGTGCCAGCAACAGGAGGGGTGCCTATGGCTACACCTTC
V: TRBV9; J: TRBJ2-1; D: NA; size: NA; CDR3: CASSTGTPSNEQFF; DNA: TGTGCCAGCAGTACCGGGACTCCCTCCAATGAGCAGTTCTTC
V: TRBV20-1; J: TRBJ2-4; D: NA; size: NA; CDR3: CSASPKNIQYF; DNA: TGCAGTGCTAGCCCAAAAAACATTCAGTACTTC
V: TRBV19; J: TRBJ2-1; D: TRBD1; size: NA; CDR3: CASTTTGENEQFF; DNA: TGTGCCAGTACCACGACAGGGGAGAATGAGCAGTTCTTC
V: TRBV28; J: TRBJ1-3; D: NA; size: NA; CDR3: CASSTTVSGNTIYF; DNA: TGTGCCAGCAGTACGACAGTTTCTGGAAACACCATATATTTT
V: TRBV5-1; J: TRBJ2-1; D: NA; size: NA; CDR3: CASSRPDSYEQFF; DNA: TGCGCCAGCAGCCGCCCCGACAGCTATGAGCAGTTCTTC
V: TRBV12-5; J: TRBJ1-5; D: TRBD1; size: NA; CDR3: CASGTDRAQHF; DNA: TGTGCTAGTGGTACAGACAGGGCCCAGCATTTT
V: TRBV12-3/TRBV12-4; J: TRBJ1-1; D: NA; size: NA; CDR3: CASSYRQNTEAFF; DNA: TGTGCCAGCAGTTACAGACAGAACACTGAAGCTTTCTTT
V: TRBV7-2; J: TRBJ2-1; D: TRBD2; size: NA; CDR3: CASSSLAGSHNEQFF; DNA: TGTGCCAGCAGCTCATTAGCGGGGTCCCACAATGAGCAGTTCTTC
V: TRBV12-3/TRBV12-4; J: TRBJ2-7; D: NA; size: NA; CDR3: CASNPGVQYF; DNA: TGTGCCAGCAACCCCGGGGTGCAGTACTTC